This record covers a single TCR beta chain. As yet, its antigen is unknown. CDR3 size: 14 residues. CDR1 and CDR2 from the germline V gene are SNHLY and FYNNEI. Losses at the gene ends were 8 bases for V and 7 bases for J; bases not matched to a gene: 8. The repertoire was sequenced with immunoSEQ multiplex PCR; TCRdb's copy has only in-frame clones and lacks some. The sample holds 75,000 to 90,000 clones, 75% to 90% seen once. The data were taken from a study of T cell responses to AZD1222 COVID-19 vaccine. General study findings and limits: Regions left unmutated in variants are reportedly the target of nearly half of spike-specific TCRs.

The chain joins TRBV2 to TRBJ1-6; TRBD1 matches 7 bases. Source: peripheral blood, taken 28 days after the second AZD1222 dose. The clonotype comes from an adult who received the AZD1222 COVID-19 vaccine. The CDR3 loop reads CASQGGTQNSPLHF. The CDR3 nucleotides read TGTGCCAGCCAGGGGGGTACTCAGAATTCACCCCTCCACTTT.